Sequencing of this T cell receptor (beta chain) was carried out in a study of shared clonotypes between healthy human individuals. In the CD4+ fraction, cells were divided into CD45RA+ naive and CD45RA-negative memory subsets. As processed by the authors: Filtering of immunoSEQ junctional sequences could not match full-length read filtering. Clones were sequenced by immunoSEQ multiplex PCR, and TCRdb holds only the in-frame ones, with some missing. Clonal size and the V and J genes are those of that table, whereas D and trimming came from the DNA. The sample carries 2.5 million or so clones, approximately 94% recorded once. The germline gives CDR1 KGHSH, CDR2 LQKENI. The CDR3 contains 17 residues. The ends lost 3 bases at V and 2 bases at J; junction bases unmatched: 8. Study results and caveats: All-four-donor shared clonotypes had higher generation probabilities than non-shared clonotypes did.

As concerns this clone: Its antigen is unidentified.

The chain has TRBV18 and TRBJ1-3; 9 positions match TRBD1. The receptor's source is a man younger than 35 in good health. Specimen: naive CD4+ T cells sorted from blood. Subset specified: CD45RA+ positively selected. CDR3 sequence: CASSPLQGASTGNTIYF. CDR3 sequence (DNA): TGTGCCAGCTCACCCCTACAGGGGGCGTCTACTGGAAACACCATATATTTT.